This T cell receptor beta chain was documented in a study of T cells in Graves' hyperthyroidism and ophthalmopathy. Unmatched junction bases numbered 9, after V lost 3 bases and J lost 4 bases. The CDR3 consists of 16 residues. The germline V gene has CDR1 LNHNV and CDR2 YYDKDF (reference sequence). Disease lasting under 3 months, a NOSPECS grade of at least 4, and a Clinical Activity Score of at least 3 were features of the ophthalmopathy patients. Amplification of TCR beta CDR3 regions used RNA as the template. The primer set for the first-round RT-PCR of the TCR CDR3 was HTBI. TCRdb re-called the multiplex PCR reads with MiXCR, one entry per CDR3 protein. The profile shows approximately 620,000 distinct CDR3 sequences, more than 15% of them singletons.

This rearrangement joins TRBV15 to TRBJ2-1, with TRBD1 matching over 7 bases. This TCR derives from a woman between 40 and 55 years old with Graves' ophthalmopathy. The sequencing input was blood. The DNA for the CDR3 is TGTGCCACCAGCAGGAAGACAGGGTTGGGATACAATGAGCAGTTCTTC. Translating it yields CATSRKTGLGYNEQFF. The full variable domain, in which reference TRBV15 and TRBJ2-1 provide the parts outside the CDR3, is DAMVIQNPRYQVTQFGKPVTLSCSQTLNHNVMYWYQQKSSQAPKLLFHYYDKDFNNEADTPDNFQSRRPNTSFCFLDIRSPGLGDTAMYLCATSRKTGLGYNEQFFGPGTRLTVL.